Given below is one T cell receptor (beta chain) in context. The data were taken from a study of tumor T cells in aggressive B-cell lymphoma. Germline V gene sequence: CDR1 SNHLY, CDR2 FYNNEI. The V and J ends lost 4 bases and 8 bases respectively, with 20 bases between them. The CDR3 is made up of 16 amino acids. Assay: immunoSEQ multiplex PCR; the TCRdb copy retains only in-frame clones and omits some. The top ten clones hold roughly 2.4% of a sample with about 11,000 clones, about 89% of them seen once. This chain uses TRBV2 with TRBJ2-2; maybe TRBD2 (5 bases). The TCR comes from an adult with diffuse large B cell lymphoma. The sequencing sample was made of tumor tissue. The CDR3 DNA reads as TGTGCCAGCAGTGCCAGCGGTCCCAGCCTCGGAGGGGAGCTGTTTTTT. This sequence encodes CASSASGPSLGGELFF.